Below, 30 T cell receptor beta chains from the same sample are listed, as sequenced in a study of immune heterogeneity within non-small cell lung tumors. It was with 32 V and 13 J primers that multiplex PCR amplified TCR beta CDR3. TCRdb independently ran MiXCR on the multiplex PCR reads; one entry per CDR3 protein. The table includes roughly 14,000 distinct CDR3 sequences, 28% detected once. Template input, which was bulk tumor genomic DNA, totaled roughly 540 ng per sample. Biopsy collection occurred during surgery, with several far-apart biopsies per primary tumor. Each patient presented with untreated, newly diagnosed non-small cell lung cancer and received curative surgery. The sequenced sample consisted of lung tumor tissue. The receptors were sampled from a man aged 35-49 years with non-small cell lung cancer.

The V gene is TRBV11-3, the J gene TRBJ1-5, with 8 bases aligning to TRBD1. The ends lost 5 bases at V and 4 bases at J; junction bases unmatched: 7. The CDR3 runs 15 residues. Germline CDR1 and CDR2: SGHNT and YENEEA. CDR3 residues: CASSQGTGPNQPQHF. CDR3 sequence (DNA): TGTGCCAGCAGCCAGGGGACAGGCCCTAATCAGCCCCAGCATTTT.

The J gene is TRBJ1-1, the V gene TRBV5-4; D not resolved. Germline V CDR1 and CDR2: SGHNT, YYREEE (reference sequence). There are 15 residues in the CDR3. V shed 0 bases and J shed 1 base, with 10 bases lying between them. CDR3 in amino acids: CASSLGGGGNTEAFF. The DNA for the CDR3 is TGTGCCAGCAGCTTGGGTGGAGGAGGGAACACTGAAGCTTTCTTT. Combining the CDR3 with reference TRBV5-4 and TRBJ1-1 gives the whole variable domain ETGVTQSPTHLIKTRGQQVTLRCSSQSGHNTVSWYQQALGQGPQFIFQYYREEENGRGNFPPRFSGLQFPNYSSELNVNALELDDSALYLCASSLGGGGNTEAFFGQGTRLTVV.

Details on this clonotype: One end of the junction does not line up with germline, which may come from a read error. CDR3 residues: CAIWTGKGAESFF. CDR3 in DNA: TGTGCCATCTGGACAGGGAAGGGCGCTGAATCTTTCTTT. This chain links TRBV10-3 with TRBJ1-1, with TRBD1 matching 8 bases. This CDR3 is 13 amino acids long. Germline values: CDR1 ENHRY, CDR2 SYGVKD.

This clonotype was detected many times. V and J are TRBV7-9 and TRBJ2-7; TRBD2 aligns across 7 bases. The V gene's germline CDR1 is SEHNR and CDR2 FQNEAQ (reference sequence). CDR3 length: 15 amino acids. The V and J ends lost 2 bases and 3 bases, in that order; junction bases with no gene match: 7. CDR3 nucleotide sequence: TGTGCCAGCAGCTTAATCCCGGGAGGTGGCTACGAGCAGTACTTC. It codes for CASSLIPGGGYEQYF.

This clonotype was picked up a small number of times. V is TRBV5-6 and J is TRBJ1-3, with D hard to call. Germline lookup yields CDR1 SGHDT and CDR2 YYEEEE. Trimming removed 3 bases at V and 0 bases at J, with 19 bases between. This CDR3 is 18 amino acids long. CDR3 residues: CASSSPRGPPISGNTIYF. The CDR3 nucleotides are TGTGCCAGCAGCTCCCCCCGCGGACCCCCGATCTCTGGAAACACCATATATTTT.

The table lists this clonotype with many counts. The chain has TRBV13 and TRBJ2-3, with D tentatively TRBD1 (6 bases). Trimming left V 5 bases short and J 0 bases short, with 18 bases between. This CDR3 has 17 amino acids. Germline-derived CDR1 and CDR2 are PRHDT and FYEKMQ (reference sequence). The DNA of the CDR3 is TGTGCCAGCAGCCAGGACAGTTTCCTGGTTAGCACAGATACGCAGTATTTT. Translated, it gives CASSQDSFLVSTDTQYF.

Worth noting for this clonotype: A much larger clone is a single base away; this may be a read error. V and J are TRBV12-5 and TRBJ1-2, with TRBD1 as a possible D gene (5 bases). The CDR3 has 13 residues. Germline V gives CDR1 LGHNT, CDR2 FRNRAP. Here the CDR3 reads CAGGSMAGRGYTF. The CDR3 region has the DNA TGTGCTGGTGGTTCCATGGCAGGGCGAGGCTACACCTTC.

This sequence joins TRBV12-3 or TRBV12-4 and TRBJ1-4, with D tentatively TRBD1 (5 bases). V lost 5 bases and J 5 bases, leaving 15 bases between the germline ends. CDR3 length equals 15 residues. The CDR3, as DNA: TGTGCCAGCAGTGTCGCGGGACGGAGGAATGAAAAACTGTTTTTT. Its translation: CASSVAGRRNEKLFF.

The V gene is TRBV7-9, the J gene TRBJ1-1; D ambiguous. In germline, CDR1 is SEHNR, CDR2 FQNEAQ (reference sequence). The CDR3 covers 13 residues. Trimming stripped 5 bases from V and 7 bases from J, with 14 bases between. The CDR3 DNA sequence: TGTGCCAGCAGCAGGGAGGGCCGGGTTGAAGCTTTCTTT. As protein: CASSREGRVEAFF. The whole variable domain, filled in from reference TRBV7-9 and TRBJ1-1, reads DTGVSQNPRHKITKRGQNVTFRCDPISEHNRLYWYRQTLGQGPEFLTYFQNEAQLEKSRLLSDRFSAERPKGSFSTLEIQRTEQGDSAMYLCASSREGRVEAFFGQGTRLTVV.

This clonotype is categorized as medium-sized. The chain links TRBV24-1 to TRBJ2-2; possibly TRBD1 for D (5 bases). Trimming took 9 bases from V and 3 from J, leaving 10 bases between them. This CDR3 is 13 amino acids long. The V gene's germline CDR1 is KGHDR and CDR2 SFDVKD. CDR3 coding DNA: TGTGCCACCGGGGCACACTACACCGGGGAGCTGTTTTTT. Protein product: CATGAHYTGELFF.

This clonotype was observed many times. V gene TRBV30 combines with J gene TRBJ1-6; a weak D match, TRBD1 (5 bases). V lost 0 bases and J lost 14, with 14 bases in between. The germline CDR1 and CDR2 sequences are GTSNPN and SVGIG (reference sequence). CDR3 length: 13 amino acids. The DNA for the CDR3 is TGTGCCTGGAGTGTATTCGGGGGGTTGTCCCTCCACTTT. Amino acids: CAWSVFGGLSLHF.

About this clonotype itself: One end of the junction does not line up with germline, which may come from a read error. The rearrangement links TRBV11-2 to TRBJ1-2; 7 nucleotides match TRBD1. The CDR3 is 12 residues long. Germline V lookup: CDR1 SGHAT, CDR2 FQNNGV. In DNA, the CDR3 is TGTGCCAACAGCGTATACAGGGGTGGTTACACCTTC. As protein: CANSVYRGGYTF.

In its sample, this clonotype was seen once. A single base separates this from a much larger clone, so it may be a read error. The V gene is TRBV15, the J gene TRBJ2-2; D is uncertain. This CDR3 comprises 12 residues. CDR1 is LNHNV, CDR2 YYDKDF, per germline (reference sequence). CDR3 sequence: CATSTNTGELFF. CDR3 nucleotide sequence: TGTGCCACCAGCACGAATACCGGGGAGCTGTTTTTT.

This clonotype is judged medium-sized. This chain uses TRBV7-6 with TRBJ1-3; D remains unclear. V lost 5 bases, J lost 0 bases, and 14 bases lay in between. Germline V gene lookup returns CDR1 SGHVS and CDR2 FNYEAQ. The CDR3 consists of 16 residues. The CDR3 nucleotides are TGTGCCAGCAGCCCCGGCCCGGGGTACTCTGGAAACACCATATATTTT. Translated: CASSPGPGYSGNTIYF.

The chain links TRBV30 to TRBJ2-3, with a tentative D call TRBD2 (6 bases). Germline V CDR1 and CDR2: GTSNPN, SVGIG (reference sequence). The CDR3 has 16 amino acids. Trimming left V 2 bases short and J 1 base short, with 16 bases between. CDR3 sequence: CAWSPPGAFGTDTQYF. The CDR3 DNA is TGTGCCTGGAGTCCACCGGGAGCGTTTGGCACAGATACGCAGTATTTT.

This clonotype has only one observation. A much larger clone lies a single base off, so this may be a read error. The DNA for the CDR3 is TGCGCCAGCAGTTTAACATGGATATCGACAGATACGCAGTATTTT. This gives the protein CASSLTWISTDTQYF. V gene TRBV5-1 combines with J gene TRBJ2-3; D gene uncertain. The CDR3 totals 15 residues. The V gene lost 5 bases and the J gene lost 3 bases, with 16 bases spanning the gap. CDR1 and CDR2 from the germline V gene are SGHRS and YFSETQ.

A word on this clonotype: This may be a read error, as it is one base from a much larger clone. The V call is TRBV6-2 or TRBV6-3, the J call TRBJ2-2; no definite D call. Between the trimmed V and J ends, which lost 11 bases and 5 bases, there was a span of 18 bases. Per the germline V gene, CDR1 is MNHEY and CDR2 is SVGEGT. CDR3 length equals 14 residues. As DNA, the CDR3 is TGTGCCCGTCACCCGGCTACTGGGACCGGGGAGCTGTTTTTT. Translating it yields CARHPATGTGELFF.

With regard to this clonotype: Possible read error: a much larger clone is one base away. The chain joins TRBV20-1 to TRBJ1-3; unclear D gene. Trimming took 4 bases from V and 0 from J, leaving 13 bases between them. The CDR3 is made up of 15 amino acids. From germline, CDR1 is DFQATT and CDR2 SNEGSKA (reference sequence). The CDR3 bases are TGCAGTGCTACCCCGGCAGGAAGCTCTGGAAACACCATATATTTT. As protein: CSATPAGSSGNTIYF.

Details on this clonotype: One end of the junction varies from germline; a read error may be responsible. The chain recombines TRBV2 with TRBJ2-1; D gene uncertain. CDR1 is SNHLY and CDR2 is FYNNEI in the germline V gene. The CDR3 is 14 amino acids. CDR3 nucleotide sequence: TGTGCAAGCAGTGAAATCGTCAGGAGCGATGAGCAGTTATTC. Its protein is CASSEIVRSDEQLF.

Notes on this clonotype: This may stem from a read error, because a much larger clone lies one nucleotide away. The chain recombines TRBV2 with TRBJ2-1; possibly TRBD2 for D (5 bases). The germline V gene has CDR1 SNHLY and CDR2 FYNNEI. Trimming removed 5 bases at V and 7 bases at J, with 18 bases between. There are 15 residues in the CDR3. The CDR3 protein is CASSTWERVRNEQFF. The CDR3 DNA reads TGTGCCAGCAGTACGTGGGAGAGGGTGAGGAATGAGCAGTTCTTC.

Within the sample, this clonotype is medium-sized. The chain employs TRBV20-1 and TRBJ1-2; D remains ambiguous. V was pared by 0 bases and J by 8 bases, with 10 bases between. There are 12 residues in the CDR3. CDR1 and CDR2 (germline): DFQATT, SNEGSKA (reference sequence). The CDR3 protein is CSARDRQLGYTF. The CDR3 coding sequence is TGCAGTGCTAGAGATCGCCAGTTGGGCTACACCTTC.

The chain uses TRBV11-3 and TRBJ2-3; no reliable D call. Germline-derived CDR1 and CDR2 are SGHNT and YENEEA. The CDR3 is 13 residues long. Trimming took off 4 bases at V and 2 bases at J, with 7 bases between the two ends. CDR3 residues: CASSSQPTDTQYF. The CDR3, as DNA: TGTGCCAGCAGCTCTCAACCCACAGATACGCAGTATTTT. Based on the CDR3 plus reference TRBV11-3 and TRBJ2-3, the full variable domain is EAGVVQSPRYKIIEKKQPVAFWCNPISGHNTLYWYLQNLGQGPELLIRYENEEAVDDSQLPKDRFSAERLKGVDSTLKIQPAELGDSAVYLCASSSQPTDTQYFGPGTRLTVL.

The chain uses TRBV24-1 and TRBJ2-7; weak D call: TRBD2 (6 bases). The germline V gene encodes CDR1 KGHDR and CDR2 SFDVKD. The CDR3 totals 15 residues. V was shortened by 3 bases and J by 7 bases, with 18 bases between the two germline ends. For the CDR3, the DNA is TGTGCCACCAGTGATATTAGCGGAAGAATGGGAGAGCAGTACTTC. Protein: CATSDISGRMGEQYF.

CDR3 in amino acids: CSATGGGNQPQHF. The CDR3 nucleotides are TGCAGCGCGACAGGAGGTGGCAATCAGCCCCAGCATTTT. This chain links TRBV29-1 with TRBJ1-5; D is possibly TRBD1 (6 bases). V was shortened by 7 bases and J by 2 bases, with 12 bases between the two germline ends. Germline CDR1 is SQVTM and CDR2 is ANQGSEA. The length of the CDR3 is 13 residues.

This clonotype is medium-sized in the sample. The chain carries TRBV20-1 and TRBJ1-5; 9 bases match TRBD1. Germline V CDR1 and CDR2: DFQATT, SNEGSKA (reference sequence). CDR3 length: 14 residues. J lost 4 bases, V lost 4 bases, and 5 bases had no gene match. The chain's CDR3 is CSATQGAPNQPQHF. In DNA form, the CDR3 reads TGCAGTGCTACACAGGGGGCTCCTAATCAGCCCCAGCATTTT.

Here the CDR3 reads CASSPGGEREQFF. The CDR3 DNA sequence: TGTGCCAGCAGCCCAGGGGGGGAGCGAGAGCAGTTCTTC. This chain connects TRBV7-9 to TRBJ2-1; D may correspond to TRBD1 or TRBD2 (7 bases each). Looked up from germline, CDR1 is SEHNR and CDR2 is FQNEAQ (reference sequence). CDR3 length: 13 residues. Trimming cost V 5 bases and J 10 bases, with 15 bases left between them.

This clonotype was picked up many times. The rearrangement links TRBV5-1 to TRBJ2-3; 7 nucleotides align to TRBD1. The CDR3 spans 15 residues. Germline V gene data show CDR1 as SGHRS and CDR2 as YFSETQ. The J segment lost 2 bases and the V segment lost 4 bases, leaving 7 bases of the junction unmatched. CDR3 protein: CASSRRDRNTDTQYF. CDR3 coding DNA: TGCGCCAGCAGCCGTCGGGACAGAAACACAGATACGCAGTATTTT.

In regard to this clonotype: A read error may be the cause here, since a much bigger clone is one base away. V is TRBV4-1 and J is TRBJ1-1, with a tentative D call TRBD1 (6 bases). The germline V gene encodes CDR1 MGHRA and CDR2 YSYEKL. V shed 2 bases and J shed 1 base, with 11 bases lying between them. This CDR3 comprises 15 residues. The CDR3 reads CASSQLGGKNTEAFF. The CDR3 DNA is TGCGCCAGCAGCCAACTGGGGGGCAAGAACACTGAAGCTTTCTTT.

Regarding this clonotype: A much bigger clone sits one base away, suggesting this may be a read error. The chain combines TRBV18 with TRBJ1-2; possible D gene TRBD1, 5 bases. The CDR3 runs 13 residues. Germline loops: CDR1 KGHSH, CDR2 LQKENI. The ends were cut back, 2 bases at V and 5 bases at J, with 9 bases in the middle. The CDR3 bases are TGTGCCAGCTCACCAAGGGGCTTGTATGGCTACACCTTC. Protein: CASSPRGLYGYTF.

The V gene is TRBV9, the J gene TRBJ2-3, with 7 bases that match TRBD1. Germline V gene sequence: CDR1 SGDLS, CDR2 YYNGEE. The CDR3 spans 15 residues. V was clipped by 0 bases and J by 4 bases; unmatched bases: 5. The CDR3 reads CASSVGGTVADTQYF. The CDR3 bases are TGTGCCAGCAGCGTAGGAGGGACAGTGGCAGATACGCAGTATTTT.